The table lists the clone carrying this T cell receptor (beta chain) with a few counts. Other DNA sequences of this sample code for an identical CDR3. The record originates from a study of beta chain features in type 1 diabetes. Since all of the isolated RNA was reverse transcribed, expressed TCRB transcripts were what got sequenced. TCRdb keeps only in-frame clones here, not all; method: immunoSEQ multiplex PCR. The profile covers some 180,000 clones, with about 13% appearing a single time and approximately 0.62% taken by the ten largest. The sequence came from a woman under 30 in good health. The sample consisted of central memory CD4+ T cells from blood.

The CDR3 DNA reads TGTGCCAGCAGTTCCGGGACAGGGTTGGGTCAGCCCCAGCATTTT. This codes for CASSSGTGLGQPQHF. This chain links TRBV28 with TRBJ1-5; 9 positions agree with TRBD1. This CDR3 has 15 residues. V lost 4 bases, J lost 6 bases, and 7 bases stayed unmatched. Germline CDR1 MDHEN, CDR2 SYDVKM.